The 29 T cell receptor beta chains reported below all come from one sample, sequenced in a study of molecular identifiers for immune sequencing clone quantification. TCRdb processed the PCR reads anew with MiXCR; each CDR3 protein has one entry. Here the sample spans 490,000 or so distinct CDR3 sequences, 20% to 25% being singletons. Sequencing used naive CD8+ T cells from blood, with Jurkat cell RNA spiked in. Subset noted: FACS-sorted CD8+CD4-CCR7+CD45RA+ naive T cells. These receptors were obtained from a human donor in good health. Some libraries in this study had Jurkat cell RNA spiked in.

CDR3 DNA sequence: TGTGCCATCAGTGAAGATCTCTCAGTATACAATGAGCAGTTCTTC. Encoded protein: CAISEDLSVYNEQFF. The chain joins TRBV10-3 to TRBJ2-1; D call uncertain. Germline V CDR1 and CDR2: ENHRY, SYGVKD. The CDR3 is 15 residues long. V was pared by 3 bases and J by 4 bases, with 13 bases between.

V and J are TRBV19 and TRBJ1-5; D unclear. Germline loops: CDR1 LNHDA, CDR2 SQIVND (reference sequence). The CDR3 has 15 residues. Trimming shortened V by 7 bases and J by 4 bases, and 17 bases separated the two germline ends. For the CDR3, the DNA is TGTGCCAGTACCCCCTGGTCAGGAATTAATCAGCCCCAGCATTTT. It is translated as CASTPWSGINQPQHF.

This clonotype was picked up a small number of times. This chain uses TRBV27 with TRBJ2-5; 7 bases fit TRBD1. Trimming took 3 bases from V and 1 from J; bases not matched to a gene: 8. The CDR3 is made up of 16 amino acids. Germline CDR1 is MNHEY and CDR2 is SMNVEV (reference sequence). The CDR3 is CASSFGRGRGQETQYF. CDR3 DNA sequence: TGTGCCAGCAGTTTCGGTAGGGGGCGCGGCCAAGAGACCCAGTACTTC.

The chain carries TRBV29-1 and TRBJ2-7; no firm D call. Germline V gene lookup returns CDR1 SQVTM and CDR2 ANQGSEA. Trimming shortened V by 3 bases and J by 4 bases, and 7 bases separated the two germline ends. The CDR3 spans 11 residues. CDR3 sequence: CSVEVSYEQYF. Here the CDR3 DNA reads TGCAGCGTTGAGGTGTCGTACGAGCAGTACTTC.

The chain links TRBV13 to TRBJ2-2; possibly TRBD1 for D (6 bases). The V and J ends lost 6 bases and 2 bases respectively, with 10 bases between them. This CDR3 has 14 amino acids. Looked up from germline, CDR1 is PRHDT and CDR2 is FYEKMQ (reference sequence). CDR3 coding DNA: TGTGCCAGCAGAGCGACAGGCAACACCGGGGAGCTGTTTTTT. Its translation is CASRATGNTGELFF.

CDR3 residues: CASSSTDREHPYEQYF. The CDR3 DNA follows: TGTGCCAGCAGCTCGACAGACCGGGAGCACCCTTACGAGCAGTACTTC. The rearrangement uses TRBV7-6 and TRBJ2-7, with D possibly TRBD2 on 6 matching bases. The V and J ends lost 4 bases and 4 bases respectively, with 20 bases between them. Germline V lookup: CDR1 SGHVS, CDR2 FNYEAQ. This CDR3 comprises 16 residues. The whole variable domain, remainder taken from reference TRBV7-6 and TRBJ2-7, is GAGVSQSPRYKVTKRGQDVALRCDPISGHVSLYWYRQALGQGPEFLTYFNYEAQQDKSGLPNDRFSAERPEGSISTLTIQRTEQRDSAMYRCASSSTDREHPYEQYFGPGTRLTVT.

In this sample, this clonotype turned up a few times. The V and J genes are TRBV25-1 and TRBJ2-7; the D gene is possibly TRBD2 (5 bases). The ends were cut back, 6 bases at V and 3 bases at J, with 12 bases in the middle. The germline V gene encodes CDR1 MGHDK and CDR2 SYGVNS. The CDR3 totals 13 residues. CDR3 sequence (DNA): TGTGCCAGCAGGGAGGACGGATACTACGAGCAGTACTTC. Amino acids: CASREDGYYEQYF.

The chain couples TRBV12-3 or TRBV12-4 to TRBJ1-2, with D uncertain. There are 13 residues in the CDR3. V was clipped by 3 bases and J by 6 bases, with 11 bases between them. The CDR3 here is CASSFEGEDGYTF. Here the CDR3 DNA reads TGTGCCAGCAGTTTCGAGGGAGAGGATGGCTACACCTTC.

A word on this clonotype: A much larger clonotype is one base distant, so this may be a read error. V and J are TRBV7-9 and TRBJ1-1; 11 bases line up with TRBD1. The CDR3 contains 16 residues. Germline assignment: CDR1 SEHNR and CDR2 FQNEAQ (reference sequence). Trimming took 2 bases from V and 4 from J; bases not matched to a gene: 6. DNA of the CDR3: TGTGCCAGCAGCTTAACAGGGACAGGGGGTAGCACTGAAGCTTTCTTT. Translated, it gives CASSLTGTGGSTEAFF.

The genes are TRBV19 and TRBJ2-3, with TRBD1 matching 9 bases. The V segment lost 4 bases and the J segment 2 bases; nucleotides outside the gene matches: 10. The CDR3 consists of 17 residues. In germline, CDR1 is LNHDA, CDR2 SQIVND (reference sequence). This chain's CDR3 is CASSTQVGQGFTDTQYF. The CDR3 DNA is TGTGCCAGTAGTACCCAGGTGGGACAGGGATTCACAGATACGCAGTATTTT.

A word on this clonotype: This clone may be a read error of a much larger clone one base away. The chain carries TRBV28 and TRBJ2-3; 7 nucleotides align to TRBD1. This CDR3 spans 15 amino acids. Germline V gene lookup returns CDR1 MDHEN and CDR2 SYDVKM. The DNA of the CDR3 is TGTGCCAGCAGTCAAGGGACAGTCCGCACAGATACGCGGTATTTT. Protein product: CASSQGTVRTDTRYF.

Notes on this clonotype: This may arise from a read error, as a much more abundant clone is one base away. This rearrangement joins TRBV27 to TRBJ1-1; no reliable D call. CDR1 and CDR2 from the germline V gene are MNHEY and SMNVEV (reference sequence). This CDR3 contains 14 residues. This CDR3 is CTSSFGGINTEAFF. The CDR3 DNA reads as TGTACCAGCAGTTTTGGAGGAATTAACACTGAAGCTTTCTTT.

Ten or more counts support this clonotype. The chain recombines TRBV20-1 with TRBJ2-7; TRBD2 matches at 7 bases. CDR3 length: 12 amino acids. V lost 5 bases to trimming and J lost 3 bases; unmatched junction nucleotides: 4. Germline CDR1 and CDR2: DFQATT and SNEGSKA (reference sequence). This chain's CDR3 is CSAGASGYEQYF. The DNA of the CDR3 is TGCAGTGCTGGGGCTAGCGGCTACGAGCAGTACTTC.

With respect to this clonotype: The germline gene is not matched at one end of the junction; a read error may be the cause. The CDR3 reads CTSSLVRTNFDEQFF. The CDR3 DNA reads TGTACCAGCAGCTTAGTTCGGACTAACTTCGATGAGCAGTTCTTC. The V call is TRBV7-6, the J call TRBJ2-1; TRBD2 is a possible D gene (6 bases). This CDR3 is 15 amino acids long. CDR1 and CDR2 (germline): SGHVS, FNYEAQ.

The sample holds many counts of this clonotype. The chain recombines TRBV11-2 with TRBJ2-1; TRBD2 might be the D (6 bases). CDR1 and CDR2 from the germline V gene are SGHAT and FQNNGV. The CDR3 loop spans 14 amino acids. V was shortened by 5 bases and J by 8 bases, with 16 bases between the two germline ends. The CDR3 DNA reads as TGTGCCAGCAGCCCCGGACGGGACTGGGATGAGCAGTTCTTC. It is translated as CASSPGRDWDEQFF.

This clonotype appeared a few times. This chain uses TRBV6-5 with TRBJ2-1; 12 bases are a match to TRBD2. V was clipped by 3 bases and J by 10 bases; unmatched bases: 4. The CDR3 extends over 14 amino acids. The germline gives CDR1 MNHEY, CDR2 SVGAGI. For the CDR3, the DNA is TGTGCCAGCAGTTATGGGCTAGCGGGAGGGGAGCAGTTCTTC. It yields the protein CASSYGLAGGEQFF.

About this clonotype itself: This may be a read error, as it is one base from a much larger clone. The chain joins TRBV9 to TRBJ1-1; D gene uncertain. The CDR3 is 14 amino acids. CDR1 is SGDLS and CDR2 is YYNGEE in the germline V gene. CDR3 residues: CASSVAGEGAEASF. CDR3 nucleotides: TGTGCCAGCAGCGTAGCTGGGGAGGGTGCTGAAGCTTCCTTT.

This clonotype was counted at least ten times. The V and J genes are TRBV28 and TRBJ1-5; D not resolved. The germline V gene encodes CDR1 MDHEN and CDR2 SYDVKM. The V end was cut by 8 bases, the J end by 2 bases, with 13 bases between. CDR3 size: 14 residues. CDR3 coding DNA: TGTGCCAGCCTATGGACCGTTGGCAATCAGCCCCAGCATTTT. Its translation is CASLWTVGNQPQHF.

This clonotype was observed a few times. CDR3 amino acids: CASSQQGAQGFPYEQYF. DNA of the CDR3: TGTGCCAGCAGCCAACAGGGGGCGCAGGGTTTCCCCTACGAGCAGTACTTC. V usage is TRBV4-2 and J usage is TRBJ2-7; 8 positions match TRBD1. CDR1 is LGHNA, CDR2 YNFKEQ, per germline. The junction had 11 bases not matched to a gene; V was cut back by 2 bases and J by 2 bases. The CDR3 sequence is 17 residues long.

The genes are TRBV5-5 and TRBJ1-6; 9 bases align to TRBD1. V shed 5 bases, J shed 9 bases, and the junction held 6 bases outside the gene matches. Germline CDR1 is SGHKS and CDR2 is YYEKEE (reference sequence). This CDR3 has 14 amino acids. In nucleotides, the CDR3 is TGTGCCAGCAGGTCGACAGGGGGGGGTTCACCCCTCCACTTT. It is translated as CASRSTGGGSPLHF.

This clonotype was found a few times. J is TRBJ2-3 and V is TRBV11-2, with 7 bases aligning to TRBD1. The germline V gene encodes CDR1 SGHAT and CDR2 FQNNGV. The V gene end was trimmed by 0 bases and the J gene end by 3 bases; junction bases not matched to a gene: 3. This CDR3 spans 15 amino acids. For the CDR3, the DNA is TGTGCCAGCAGCTTAGACGTGACAGGGACAGATACGCAGTATTTT. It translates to CASSLDVTGTDTQYF. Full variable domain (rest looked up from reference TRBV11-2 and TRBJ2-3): EAGVAQSPRYKIIEKRQSVAFWCNPISGHATLYWYQQILGQGPKLLIQFQNNGVVDDSQLPKDRFSAERLKGVDSTLKIQPAKLEDSAVYLCASSLDVTGTDTQYFGPGTRLTVL.

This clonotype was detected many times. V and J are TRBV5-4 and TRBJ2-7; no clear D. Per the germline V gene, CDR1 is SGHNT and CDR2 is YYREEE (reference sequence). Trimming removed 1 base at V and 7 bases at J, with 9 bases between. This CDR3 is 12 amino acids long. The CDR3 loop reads CASSLPVGEQYF. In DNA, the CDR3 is TGTGCCAGCAGCTTGCCTGTCGGGGAGCAGTACTTC. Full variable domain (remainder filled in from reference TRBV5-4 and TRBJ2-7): ETGVTQSPTHLIKTRGQQVTLRCSSQSGHNTVSWYQQALGQGPQFIFQYYREEENGRGNFPPRFSGLQFPNYSSELNVNALELDDSALYLCASSLPVGEQYFGPGTRLTVT.

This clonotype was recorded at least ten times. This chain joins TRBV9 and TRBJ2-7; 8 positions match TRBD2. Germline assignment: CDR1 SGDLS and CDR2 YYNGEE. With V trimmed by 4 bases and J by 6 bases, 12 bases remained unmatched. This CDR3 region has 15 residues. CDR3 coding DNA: TGTGCCAGCAGCTACGGGACTAGATCGGTCGCCGAGCAGTACTTC. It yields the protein CASSYGTRSVAEQYF.

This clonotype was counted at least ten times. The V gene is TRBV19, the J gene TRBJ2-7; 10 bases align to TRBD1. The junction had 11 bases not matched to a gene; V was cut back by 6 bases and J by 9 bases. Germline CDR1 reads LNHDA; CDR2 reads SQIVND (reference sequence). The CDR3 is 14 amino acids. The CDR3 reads CASSLTGTGVGQYF. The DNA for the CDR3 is TGTGCCAGTAGCTTGACCGGGACAGGGGTTGGGCAGTACTTC.

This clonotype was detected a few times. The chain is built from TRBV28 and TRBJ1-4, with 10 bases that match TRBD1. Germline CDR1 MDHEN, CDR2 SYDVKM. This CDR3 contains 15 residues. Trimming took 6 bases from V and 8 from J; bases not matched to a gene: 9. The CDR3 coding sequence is TGTGCCAGCAGCCGCCGCCGGGACAGGGGCGAAAAACTGTTTTTT. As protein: CASSRRRDRGEKLFF.

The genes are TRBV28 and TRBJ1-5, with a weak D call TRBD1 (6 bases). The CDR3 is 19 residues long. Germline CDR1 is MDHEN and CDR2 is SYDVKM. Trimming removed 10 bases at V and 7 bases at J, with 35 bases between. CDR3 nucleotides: TGTGCCACCACCCATACAGAACAAGGTCAGGGGACTCCCGGCCAGCCCCAGCATTTT. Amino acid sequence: CATTHTEQGQGTPGQPQHF.

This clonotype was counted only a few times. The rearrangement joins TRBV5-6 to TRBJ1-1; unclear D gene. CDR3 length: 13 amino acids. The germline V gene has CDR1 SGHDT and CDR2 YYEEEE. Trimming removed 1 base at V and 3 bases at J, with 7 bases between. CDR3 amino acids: CASSLSMYTEAFF. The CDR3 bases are TGTGCCAGCAGCTTGTCCATGTACACTGAAGCTTTCTTT.

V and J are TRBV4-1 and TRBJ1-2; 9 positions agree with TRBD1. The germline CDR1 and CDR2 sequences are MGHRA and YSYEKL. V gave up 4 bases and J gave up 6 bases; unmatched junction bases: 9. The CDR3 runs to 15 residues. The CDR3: CASSLMDRGQHGYTF. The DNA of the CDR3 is TGCGCCAGCAGCCTAATGGACAGGGGCCAGCATGGCTACACCTTC.

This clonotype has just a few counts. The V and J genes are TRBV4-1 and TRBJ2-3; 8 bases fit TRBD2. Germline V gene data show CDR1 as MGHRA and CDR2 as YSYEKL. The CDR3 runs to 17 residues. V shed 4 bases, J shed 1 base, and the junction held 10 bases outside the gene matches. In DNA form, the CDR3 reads TGCGCCAGCAGCCCCCTACTAGCGGATCTCCGCACAGATACGCAGTATTTT. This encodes CASSPLLADLRTDTQYF.